This TCR beta chain was documented in a study of blood T cell repertoires in COVID-19. Some clones are missing from TCRdb's copy, which holds only in-frame ones; the method was immunoSEQ multiplex PCR. The profile covers about 55,000 clones, with around 83% appearing a single time and 1.5% to 2% taken by the ten largest. The germline gives CDR1 LNHDA, CDR2 SQIVND (reference sequence). The V gene end was trimmed by 5 bases and the J gene end by 8 bases; junction bases not matched to a gene: 9. This CDR3 contains 15 residues. The genes are TRBV19 and TRBJ1-4; 9 nucleotides match TRBD1. Sequenced: peripheral blood. This TCR was recovered from a woman aged 60-75 years with acute or convalescent COVID-19. The CDR3 loop is CASSARQGVGEKLFF. The DNA for the CDR3 is TGTGCCAGTAGTGCGCGACAGGGGGTTGGAGAAAAACTGTTTTTT. The full variable domain, completed using reference TRBV19 and TRBJ1-4, is DGGITQSPKYLFRKEGQNVTLSCEQNLNHDAMYWYRQDPGQGLRLIYYSQIVNDFQKGDIAEGYSVSREKKESFPLTVTSAQKNPTAFYLCASSARQGVGEKLFFGSGTQLSVL.